The rows below give T cell receptor beta chains drawn from one sample of a study of OX40 agonist ivuxolimab in advanced cancers. Measured with immunoSEQ multiplex PCR; TCRdb has only the in-frame clones, and not every one. The sample holds about 58,000 clones, about four fifths seen once. The input for sequencing was CD4+ or CD8+ T cells sorted from blood, taken in a trial of the OX40 agonist ivuxolimab. Every receptor here comes from an adult with an advanced solid tumor such as melanoma, head and neck, liver or kidney cancer. CDR3s include the opening cysteine and the closing phenylalanine or tryptophan. D genes are given only for firm matches. Size is stated for part of the rows, as once, few or many counts, or as a class when the clone is expanded.

TGTGCCAGCAGCCTAAGACAGGGTTTGAACATTCAGTACTTC | CASSLRQGLNIQYF | TRBJ2-4 | TRBD1 | . | TRBV13
TGTGCCAGCAGTTACTCGAGCAGTAATAGCAATCAGCCCCAGCATTTT | CASSYSSSNSNQPQHF | TRBJ1-5 | . | . | TRBV6-6
TGTGCCAGCGCTCAGGGTGCCCCAGGAACTAATGAAAAACTGTTTTTT | CASAQGAPGTNEKLFF | TRBJ1-4 | . | . | TRBV7-6
TGTGCCAGCAGCTTAGGAGTGGACTATGGCTACACCTTC | CASSLGVDYGYTF | TRBJ1-2 | . | . | TRBV7-8
TGTGCCAGCAGCCTGGGGGGAACGAACACCGGGGAGCTGTTTTTT | CASSLGGTNTGELFF | TRBJ2-2 | . | . | TRBV7-3
TGCGCCAGCAGTAGGACTAGCGGGCAACCCACTAGCACAGATACGCAGTATTTT | CASSRTSGQPTSTDTQYF | TRBJ2-3 | TRBD2 | . | TRBV10-1
TGTGCCAGCAGCGTACAACAGGGTAGGGAGACCCAGTACTTC | CASSVQQGRETQYF | TRBJ2-5 | . | . | TRBV9
TGTGCCAGCAGTAGGGATGGCTCTGGAAACACCATATATTTT | CASSRDGSGNTIYF | TRBJ1-3 | . | . | TRBV6-5
TGTGCCAGTAGTCATTCGGGGAATCCAGCCTACAATGAGCAGTTCTTC | CASSHSGNPAYNEQFF | TRBJ2-1 | . | . | TRBV19
TGTGCCAGCAGCCAAGACTGGGCAATGCAGTCCTACGAGCAGTACTTC | CASSQDWAMQSYEQYF | TRBJ2-7 | . | few | TRBV4-2
TGTGCCAGCAGCCATCCGGGCGGGACGCCGTACTTC | CASSHPGGTPYF | TRBJ2-7 | . | . | TRBV7-3
TGTGCCAGCAGTTACTCGGAGGGGTATGGCTACACCTTC | CASSYSEGYGYTF | TRBJ1-2 | . | . | TRBV6-5
TGTGCCAGTAGTCTCACAGGGGATAGGACTCCCTATGGCTACACCTTC | CASSLTGDRTPYGYTF | TRBJ1-2 | TRBD1 | . | TRBV19
TGTGCCAGCAGATGGGGGACAGGTCACTACGAGCAGTACTTC | CASRWGTGHYEQYF | TRBJ2-7 | TRBD1 | . | TRBV2
TGTGCCAGCAGACAACAGGGGAGAGAGGAGACCCAGTACTTC | CASRQQGREETQYF | TRBJ2-5 | TRBD1 | . | TRBV5-4
TGTGCCAGCTCACCAACTTCGCTAGCGGGAGGGTCCAGGGAGCAGTTCTTC | CASSPTSLAGGSREQFF | TRBJ2-1 | TRBD2 | once | TRBV18
TGTGCCAGCAGCCAAGTAACAGCCACGATTAACTATGGCTACACCTTC | CASSQVTATINYGYTF | TRBJ1-2 | . | . | TRBV4-2
TGTGCCAGCAGTGAACTATGGTCACCCCTCCACTTT | CASSELWSPLHF | TRBJ1-6 | . | once | TRBV2
TGCGCCAGCAGCATCTCCGGGACTAGGTGGAATGAGCAGTTCTTC | CASSISGTRWNEQFF | TRBJ2-1 | TRBD2 | . | TRBV5-1
TGTGCCAGCAGCGGCGGCACAGATACGCAGTATTTT | CASSGGTDTQYF | TRBJ2-3 | . | . | TRBV7-3
TGTGCCAGCAGCTTCGACGGCTACCAAGAGACCCAGTACTTC | CASSFDGYQETQYF | TRBJ2-5 | . | . | TRBV7-9
TGTGCCAGTAGTAGCAGGACCCAGAACACTGAAGCTTTCTTT | CASSSRTQNTEAFF | TRBJ1-1 | . | few | TRBV19
TGTGCCAGTATAGGGACAGGGCCGACCAGGGAGCAGTTCTTC | CASIGTGPTREQFF | TRBJ2-1 | TRBD1 | . | TRBV19
TGTGCCAGCAGCTTATCCCGTACGGGGGGCTTCACCCCCTACGAGCAGTACTTC | CASSLSRTGGFTPYEQYF | TRBJ2-7 | . | few | TRBV7-8
TGTGCCAGCAGCTTAGGGGGTACCAATCAGCCCCAGCATTTT | CASSLGGTNQPQHF | TRBJ1-5 | . | . | TRBV7-9
TGTGCCAGCAGTTTAATCGGCACGAGTTTCTACACCTTC | CASSLIGTSFYTF | TRBJ1-2 | . | . | TRBV27
TGTGCCAGCAGCTTAGCGCTCGGAGGGGCCAGCAATCAGCCCCAGCATTTT | CASSLALGGASNQPQHF | TRBJ1-5 | . | few | TRBV7-8
TGTGCCTGGAGTGCGATCGGACTAGCGGGGGGCCGGGGTGATACGCAGTATTTT | CAWSAIGLAGGRGDTQYF | TRBJ2-3 | TRBD2 | few | TRBV30
TGCAGTGCTAAAGGGGTTGCTGAAGCTTTCTTT | CSAKGVAEAFF | TRBJ1-1 | . | . | TRBV20-1
TGCGCCAGCAGCCCGCGGACAGAGACCTACAATGAGCAGTTCTTC | CASSPRTETYNEQFF | TRBJ2-1 | . | . | TRBV5-1
TGTGCCAGCAGCCACCTACCCAATGAGCAGTTCTTC | CASSHLPNEQFF | TRBJ2-1 | . | . | TRBV6-1